This TCR beta chain was recovered during a study of regulatory T cells in long-lasting Graves disease. Study-wide background: For under 3 months, newly diagnosed Graves' patients had been taking antithyroid drugs.

Time point indicated: newly diagnosed GD, antithyroid drugs for less than 3 months. RNA isolated from PBMCs was used to make the TCR library. Trimming stripped 5 bases from V and 9 bases from J, with 11 bases between. The CDR3 length is 13 residues. Germline CDR1 is MDHEN and CDR2 is SYDVKM. Building of the TCR beta libraries involved iRepertoire HTBI primers and Arm-PCR of CDR3 regions. TCRdb called the multiplex PCR reads again in MiXCR, with one record for every CDR3 protein. The sample shows a few hundred thousand distinct CDR3 sequences, roughly a fifth of them seen only once. These data are also associated with another study on T cells in Graves' hyperthyroidism and ophthalmopathy.

Material: peripheral blood mononuclear cells (PBMCs), obtained at new diagnosis, from a patient treated with antithyroid drugs. The chain uses TRBV28 and TRBJ1-6; D gene unclear. The source is a woman aged 25 to 39 with Graves disease. Here the CDR3 reads CASSPPPPSPLHF. The CDR3 DNA sequence: TGTGCCAGCAGTCCCCCACCCCCTTCACCCCTCCACTTT.